What follows are 20 T cell receptor beta chains derived from one specimen sequenced in a study of cytomegalovirus exposure and HLA in healthy donors. PCR employed 60 Vbeta and 13 Jbeta primers. Produced via immunoSEQ multiplex PCR; TCRdb's table is partial and in-frame only. The data show some 57,000 clones, with about 71% seen just once and roughly a fifth held by the top ten. Sequenced material: PBMCs. The source is a woman aged 55 to 70 in good health and CMV-seropositive.

The table lists this clone with a few counts. The rearrangement uses TRBV19 and TRBJ1-5; TRBD1 agrees at 9 bases. Germline trimming cut 7 bases from V and 1 base from J; bases unmatched to any gene: 5. The V gene's germline CDR1 is LNHDA and CDR2 SQIVND (reference sequence). The CDR3 is 15 residues long. The CDR3 nucleotides are TGTGCCAGTAAAACAGGGGGCTGGAGCAATCAGCCCCAGCATTTT. Protein sequence: CASKTGGWSNQPQHF.

The rearrangement joins TRBV6-5 to TRBJ1-2; weak D call: TRBD1 (5 bases). V shed 8 bases and J shed 4 bases, with 17 bases lying between them. The CDR3 runs to 14 residues. CDR1 is MNHEY, CDR2 SVGAGI, per germline. CDR3 sequence (DNA): TGTGCCAGCCGACGCGCGGGGGAGCCCTATGGCTACACCTTC. Protein: CASRRAGEPYGYTF.

The chain carries TRBV11-2 and TRBJ2-2; 8 positions agree with TRBD1. Germline V gene lookup returns CDR1 SGHAT and CDR2 FQNNGV. The CDR3 sequence is 15 residues long. J was trimmed by 8 bases and V by 4 bases; bases with no gene match: 9. This chain's CDR3 is CASSSLRTGKGELFF. CDR3 coding DNA: TGTGCCAGCAGCTCCCTTCGGACAGGGAAAGGGGAGCTGTTTTTT.

The chain carries TRBV28 and TRBJ1-5; weak D call: TRBD1 (6 bases). Trimming pared 2 bases from V and 0 bases from J, leaving 20 bases between. Germline assignment: CDR1 MDHEN and CDR2 SYDVKM. The CDR3 runs to 19 residues. CDR3 nucleotide sequence: TGTGCCAGCAGTTTAGGTGGCAGGGGACCTGAAAATAGCAATCAGCCCCAGCATTTT. It encodes CASSLGGRGPENSNQPQHF.

DNA for the CDR3: TGTGCCAGCAGCTTACTCGGTTTTGATAGCGAGCAGTACTTC. Amino acid sequence: CASSLLGFDSEQYF. The V call is TRBV7-2, the J call TRBJ2-7; unclear D gene. CDR1 and CDR2 from the germline V gene are SGHTA and FQGNSA. CDR3 length: 14 residues. With 2 bases removed from V and 6 bases from J, the gap between germline ends came to 14 bases.

This chain joins TRBV11-2 and TRBJ1-1, with TRBD1 matching 8 bases. In germline, CDR1 is SGHAT, CDR2 FQNNGV. With V trimmed by 5 bases and J by 4 bases, 6 bases remained unmatched. CDR3 size: 14 residues. CDR3 in amino acids: CASSHGQGGTEAFF. The DNA of the CDR3 is TGTGCCAGCAGCCATGGACAGGGAGGCACTGAAGCTTTCTTT.

The chain recombines TRBV28 with TRBJ1-2; 9 bases map to TRBD1. Trimming took 1 base from V and 7 from J; bases not matched to a gene: 7. Germline V gene sequence: CDR1 MDHEN, CDR2 SYDVKM. The CDR3 is made up of 15 amino acids. The chain's CDR3 is CASSLSAGGQGGYTF. CDR3 coding DNA: TGTGCCAGCAGTTTATCCGCAGGGGGACAGGGTGGCTACACCTTC.

The chain uses TRBV30 and TRBJ2-3, with D unclear. This CDR3 is built from 11 residues. V lost 4 bases to trimming and J lost 7 bases, with 9 bases between them. CDR1 is GTSNPN and CDR2 is SVGIG in the germline V gene (reference sequence). The chain's CDR3 is CAWTSSNTQYF. As DNA, the CDR3 is TGTGCCTGGACTAGTTCGAATACGCAGTATTTT.

The chain joins TRBV10-3 to TRBJ2-7; no reliable D call. The CDR3 runs 14 residues. Germline CDR1 ENHRY, CDR2 SYGVKD. V lost 4 bases, J lost 4 bases, and 14 bases lay in between. The CDR3 sequence is CAISAEAISYEQYF. The CDR3 region has the DNA TGTGCCATCAGTGCAGAGGCCATCTCTTACGAGCAGTACTTC.

V usage is TRBV18 and J usage is TRBJ2-5, with a possible D match to TRBD1 (6 bases). V lost 6 bases and J lost 5, with 13 bases in between. The CDR3 contains 13 residues. Per the germline V gene, CDR1 is KGHSH and CDR2 is LQKENI. The CDR3 spells CASSPGQLETQYF. CDR3 bases: TGTGCCAGCTCGCCTGGACAGTTGGAGACCCAGTACTTC.

The CDR3: CASSFDSNRADTQYF. The DNA of the CDR3 is TGTGCCAGCAGCTTTGACTCTAATCGAGCGGATACGCAGTATTTT. The genes are TRBV7-2 and TRBJ2-3; the D is unclear. Germline loops: CDR1 SGHTA, CDR2 FQGNSA. The CDR3 runs 15 residues. The V end lost 3 bases, the J end lost 6 bases, and 16 bases lay between the germline ends.

The chain has TRBV19 and TRBJ2-7; tentatively, D is TRBD2 (5 bases). Trimming took 6 bases from V and 3 from J, leaving 15 bases between them. The CDR3 runs 14 residues. CDR1 is LNHDA and CDR2 is SQIVND in the germline V gene (reference sequence). CDR3 sequence: CASSPSEGIYEQYF. The DNA of the CDR3 is TGTGCCAGTAGCCCCTCCGAGGGTATCTACGAGCAGTACTTC.

The gene calls are TRBV14 and TRBJ2-3; 9 bases map to TRBD1. V lost 2 bases, J lost 4 bases, and 10 bases stayed unmatched. The CDR3 totals 17 residues. Germline lookup yields CDR1 SGHDN and CDR2 FVKESK. CDR3 sequence (DNA): TGTGCCAGCAGCCAACACTTGGGGACAGGGTCCCCAGATACGCAGTATTTT. This sequence encodes CASSQHLGTGSPDTQYF. Full variable domain (missing parts from reference TRBV14 and TRBJ2-3): EAGVTQFPSHSVIEKGQTVTLRCDPISGHDNLYWYRRVMGKEIKFLLHFVKESKQDESGMPNNRFLAERTGGTYSTLKVQPAELEDSGVYFCASSQHLGTGSPDTQYFGPGTRLTVL.

This clone was observed a handful of times. The CDR3 protein is CARRSWAGHTTGELFF. The DNA for the CDR3 is TGTGCCAGAAGGAGCTGGGCAGGGCATACCACCGGGGAGCTGTTTTTT. The chain is built from TRBV5-3 and TRBJ2-2; D may be TRBD1 (5 bases). TRBV5-3 is marked as an open reading frame, function uncertain. V lost 5 bases and J lost 4, with 18 bases in between. The CDR3 loop spans 16 amino acids.

The chain employs TRBV13 and TRBJ2-6; D might be TRBD2 (7 bases). Trimming stripped 4 bases from V and 2 bases from J, with 18 bases between. Germline V CDR1 and CDR2: PRHDT, FYEKMQ (reference sequence). The CDR3 loop spans 18 amino acids. CDR3 DNA: TGTGCCAGCAGCTCGACCCGATGGGGGGGCCCTGGGGCCAACGTCCTGACTTTC. Translated: CASSSTRWGGPGANVLTF. Full variable domain (remainder filled in from reference TRBV13 and TRBJ2-6): AAGVIQSPRHLIKEKRETATLKCYPIPRHDTVYWYQQGPGQDPQFLISFYEKMQSDKGSIPDRFSAQQFSDYHSELNMSSLELGDSALYFCASSSTRWGGPGANVLTFGAGSRLTVL.

This chain joins TRBV6-5 and TRBJ1-1, with 8 bases that match TRBD1. CDR3 size: 14 residues. After removal of 5 bases from V and 1 base from J, the junction contained 3 bases not matched to a gene. The V gene's germline CDR1 is MNHEY and CDR2 SVGAGI. CDR3 nucleotides: TGTGCCAGCAGTCCAGGGGGCCCGAACACTGAAGCTTTCTTT. Its translation: CASSPGGPNTEAFF.

V is TRBV7-9 and J is TRBJ2-1, with D perhaps TRBD2 (5 bases). CDR1 and CDR2 (germline): SEHNR, FQNEAQ (reference sequence). There are 14 residues in the CDR3. V was pared by 5 bases and J by 1 base, with 9 bases between. CDR3 protein: CASSLRGSYNEQFF. In nucleotides, the CDR3 is TGTGCCAGCAGCCTACGGGGTTCCTACAATGAGCAGTTCTTC.

This sequence joins TRBV4-2 and TRBJ2-5; TRBD1 might be the D (6 bases). Trimming pared 4 bases from V and 4 bases from J, leaving 16 bases between. CDR1 is LGHNA, CDR2 YNFKEQ, per germline. The CDR3 extends over 15 amino acids. The DNA for the CDR3 is TGTGCCAGCAGCCCAGGGGTGACCAATCCAGAGACCCAGTACTTC. Its protein product is CASSPGVTNPETQYF.

The chain links TRBV6-5 to TRBJ1-4, with D tentatively TRBD1 (5 bases). CDR3 length: 13 residues. Germline V gene lookup returns CDR1 MNHEY and CDR2 SVGAGI. With 4 bases removed from V and 8 bases from J, the gap between germline ends came to 11 bases. CDR3 in DNA: TGTGCCAGCAGTTGGGGGGTGAGGGAAAAACTGTTTTTT. It yields the protein CASSWGVREKLFF.

The chain recombines TRBV15 with TRBJ1-1, with 8 bases lining up with TRBD1. Trimming at V came to 5 bases and at J to 1 base, leaving 6 bases not matched to a gene. This CDR3 has 15 amino acids. Germline-derived CDR1 and CDR2 are LNHNV and YYDKDF (reference sequence). DNA of the CDR3: TGTGCCACCAGCTTGGCAGGGGGCTGGAACACTGAAGCTTTCTTT. Its translation: CATSLAGGWNTEAFF.